Presented here are 32 T cell receptor beta chains from one specimen sequenced in a study of CD8+ T cells in alopecia areata. RNA was isolated and reverse transcribed to cDNA, the sequencing template. TCRdb keeps only in-frame clones here, not all; method: immunoSEQ multiplex PCR. The profile covers about 180,000 clones, with less than 70% appearing a single time and 10% to 14% taken by the ten largest. As for treatment: oral pan-JAK inhibitor, 5-10 mg twice daily. The source material was CD8+ T cells sorted from blood, sampled at week 24, from a patient treated with tofacitinib. Source of these receptors: a human donor with alopecia areata.

The rearrangement uses TRBV7-2 and TRBJ1-1; no reliable D call. V lost 5 bases and J lost 6, with 16 bases in between. The CDR3 has 14 amino acids. CDR1 SGHTA and CDR2 FQGNSA come from the germline V gene. Written as DNA, the CDR3 is TGTGCCAGCAGCCAGGTTTTAGGTTACTCTGAAGCTTTCTTT. Protein: CASSQVLGYSEAFF. The full variable domain, rest sourced from reference TRBV7-2 and TRBJ1-1, is GAGVSQSPSNKVTEKGKDVELRCDPISGHTALYWYRQSLGQGLEFLIYFQGNSAPDKSGLPSDRFSAERTGGSVSTLTIQRTQQEDSAVYLCASSQVLGYSEAFFGQGTRLTVV.

The chain couples TRBV14 to TRBJ1-2, with 9 bases matching TRBD1. The CDR3 contains 15 residues. J lost 8 bases, V lost 0 bases, and 7 bases had no gene match. Germline V gene data show CDR1 as SGHDN and CDR2 as FVKESK. The CDR3: CASSQDRGTGRGYTF. CDR3 bases: TGTGCCAGCAGCCAAGATCGGGGGACAGGGAGGGGCTACACCTTC.

V and J are TRBV2 and TRBJ1-5, with D uncertain. In germline, CDR1 is SNHLY, CDR2 FYNNEI. The CDR3 totals 16 residues. Deletions cut 4 bases from V and 6 bases from J, with 19 bases between. CDR3 amino acids: CASSVISAGLFQPQHF. CDR3 DNA: TGTGCCAGCAGTGTCATATCCGCGGGTTTATTTCAGCCCCAGCATTTT.

This chain's CDR3 is CASSSTAGRDTQYF. DNA of the CDR3: TGTGCCAGCAGCTCCACGGCGGGCAGAGATACGCAGTATTTT. This chain links TRBV13 with TRBJ2-3, with D perhaps TRBD2 (5 bases). The V gene's germline CDR1 is PRHDT and CDR2 FYEKMQ (reference sequence). The V gene lost 4 bases and the J gene lost 5 bases, with 13 bases spanning the gap. This CDR3 is 14 amino acids long. The full variable domain, in which reference TRBV13 and TRBJ2-3 provide the parts outside the CDR3, is AAGVIQSPRHLIKEKRETATLKCYPIPRHDTVYWYQQGPGQDPQFLISFYEKMQSDKGSIPDRFSAQQFSDYHSELNMSSLELGDSALYFCASSSTAGRDTQYFGPGTRLTVL.

V and J are TRBV29-1 and TRBJ2-2, with 8 bases that match TRBD1. Germline V gives CDR1 SQVTM, CDR2 ANQGSEA. J lost 4 bases, V lost 7 bases, and 8 bases had no gene match. The CDR3 is made up of 14 amino acids. The DNA for the CDR3 is TGCAGCGGTTGGACAGGGTCGGGCACCGGGGAGCTGTTTTTT. Translating gives CSGWTGSGTGELFF.

The chain combines TRBV4-3 with TRBJ1-3; D call uncertain. Trimming shortened V by 0 bases and J by 8 bases, and 8 bases separated the two germline ends. Germline lookup yields CDR1 LGHNA and CDR2 YSLEER. The CDR3 has 13 amino acids. The CDR3 loop reads CASSQEIGDTIYF. The CDR3 DNA sequence: TGCGCCAGCAGCCAAGAAATAGGAGACACCATATATTTT.

V and J are TRBV10-2 and TRBJ2-1; TRBD2 matches 7 bases. Germline V CDR1 and CDR2: WSHSY, SAAADI. The CDR3 extends over 14 amino acids. V lost 4 bases, J lost 7 bases, and 7 bases stayed unmatched. CDR3 amino acids: CASSVPPGGNEQFF. The CDR3 nucleotides read TGCGCCAGCAGTGTGCCCCCCGGGGGGAATGAGCAGTTCTTC.

V usage is TRBV5-8 and J usage is TRBJ1-2; no firm D call. The V end lost 0 bases, the J end lost 4 bases, and 4 bases lay between the germline ends. Germline V CDR1 and CDR2: SGHTS, YDEGEE. The CDR3 is 12 residues long. The CDR3 protein is CASSLAGYGYTF. The CDR3 coding sequence is TGTGCCAGCAGCTTGGCCGGCTATGGCTACACCTTC.

V and J are TRBV27 and TRBJ2-2; tentatively, D is TRBD2 (6 bases). The germline V and J ends were trimmed by 2 bases and 5 bases, with 12 bases remaining between them. The germline V gene encodes CDR1 MNHEY and CDR2 SMNVEV (reference sequence). The CDR3 consists of 15 residues. Here the CDR3 reads CASSLHGGETGELFF. The DNA of the CDR3 is TGTGCCAGCAGTTTACACGGGGGAGAGACCGGGGAGCTGTTTTTT.

The chain joins TRBV7-6 to TRBJ1-4; tentative D call: TRBD1 (5 bases). The CDR3 length is 16 residues. Germline loops: CDR1 SGHVS, CDR2 FNYEAQ. Trimming took 0 bases from V and 6 from J, leaving 14 bases between them. The CDR3 here is CASSLAAARVDEKLFF. The DNA of the CDR3 is TGTGCCAGCAGCTTAGCGGCGGCCAGGGTAGATGAAAAACTGTTTTTT.

The chain links TRBV2 to TRBJ1-4; D call uncertain. Germline V gene data show CDR1 as SNHLY and CDR2 as FYNNEI. V was trimmed by 8 bases and J by 0 bases, leaving 10 bases between them. This CDR3 has 14 amino acids. The CDR3 region has the DNA TGTGCCAGCTCTGACACGGCAACTAATGAAAAACTGTTTTTT. Protein product: CASSDTATNEKLFF.

V and J are TRBV27 and TRBJ1-6, with a tentative D call TRBD1 (5 bases). Germline V gene data show CDR1 as MNHEY and CDR2 as SMNVEV (reference sequence). The CDR3 runs to 15 residues. Trimming took off 3 bases at V and 9 bases at J, with 15 bases between the two ends. The DNA for the CDR3 is TGTGCCAGCAGTTTGTCAGAGGGGCTTGGTTCACCCCTCCACTTT. It translates to CASSLSEGLGSPLHF.

This clone showed up just a few times. The chain carries TRBV13 and TRBJ2-5; possibly TRBD1 for D (6 bases). The CDR3 totals 14 residues. V was trimmed by 2 bases and J by 5 bases, leaving 12 bases between them. Germline V gene data show CDR1 as PRHDT and CDR2 as FYEKMQ (reference sequence). The CDR3 loop is CASSLQGSVETQYF. The CDR3 DNA reads TGTGCCAGCAGCTTACAGGGGTCAGTGGAGACCCAGTACTTC.

This clone was recorded only once. This chain links TRBV5-6 with TRBJ1-6; D might be TRBD1 (5 bases). Trimming cost V 0 bases and J 10 bases, with 11 bases left between them. The V gene's germline CDR1 is SGHDT and CDR2 YYEEEE. The CDR3 runs 14 residues. The CDR3 DNA is TGTGCCAGCAGCTTGGGACAGCTGGACTCACCCCTCCACTTT. Translated, it gives CASSLGQLDSPLHF.

The V call is TRBV10-2, the J call TRBJ1-1; TRBD1 might be the D (5 bases). The V and J ends lost 2 bases and 1 base respectively, with 8 bases between them. CDR3 size: 14 residues. Germline CDR1 and CDR2: WSHSY and SAAADI. The CDR3 bases are TGCGCCAGCAGTGAGGCGACAGAGAACACTGAAGCTTTCTTT. Translating gives CASSEATENTEAFF.

The chain is built from TRBV14 and TRBJ1-2, with 9 bases aligning to TRBD1. This CDR3 region has 16 residues. J gave up 0 bases and V 4 bases, and 6 bases lay outside the gene matches. CDR1 is SGHDN, CDR2 FVKESK, per germline. The CDR3 bases are TGTGCCAGCAGCCCACGGGACAGGGACGCTAACTATGGCTACACCTTC. It is translated as CASSPRDRDANYGYTF. The full variable domain, in which reference TRBV14 and TRBJ1-2 provide the parts outside the CDR3, is EAGVTQFPSHSVIEKGQTVTLRCDPISGHDNLYWYRRVMGKEIKFLLHFVKESKQDESGMPNNRFLAERTGGTYSTLKVQPAELEDSGVYFCASSPRDRDANYGYTFGSGTRLTVV.

This clone has a single count. J is TRBJ2-2 and V is TRBV2; TRBD1 aligns across 10 bases. The trim removed 3 bases at V and 4 bases at J, leaving 8 bases unmatched. Germline V CDR1 and CDR2: SNHLY, FYNNEI. CDR3 length: 17 amino acids. The CDR3: CASSDPGQGKVTGELFF. DNA of the CDR3: TGTGCCAGCAGTGACCCGGGACAGGGGAAAGTCACCGGGGAGCTGTTTTTT.

The V and J genes are TRBV9 and TRBJ1-5; no clear D gene. The CDR3 length is 13 residues. Germline V gives CDR1 SGDLS, CDR2 YYNGEE. Trimming removed 1 base from V and 2 bases from J, with 4 bases in between. CDR3 residues: CASSVSGNQPQHF. CDR3 DNA sequence: TGTGCCAGCAGCGTATCCGGCAATCAGCCCCAGCATTTT.

A word on this clone: In the same sample, other DNA sequences code for this CDR3. The chain employs TRBV29-1 and TRBJ1-1; no clear D gene. V was pared by 4 bases and J by 2 bases, with 5 bases between. The CDR3 totals 11 residues. Looked up from germline, CDR1 is SQVTM and CDR2 is ANQGSEA. CDR3 coding DNA: TGCAGCGTTGTCGGCAACACTGAAGCTTTCTTT. Its translation is CSVVGNTEAFF.

This clone was recorded once. The V call is TRBV11-2, the J call TRBJ1-6; D ambiguous. V gave up 0 bases and J gave up 13 bases, with 10 bases separating them. CDR1 and CDR2 (germline): SGHAT, FQNNGV. There are 13 residues in the CDR3. CDR3 nucleotides: TGTGCCAGCAGCTTAGACGGGGTCGGTCCCCTCCACTTT. Translating gives CASSLDGVGPLHF.

The CDR3 loop reads CASSVGLSQAFF. The CDR3 nucleotides read TGTGCCAGCAGCGTGGGACTTAGCCAGGCTTTCTTT. V usage is TRBV5-6 and J usage is TRBJ1-1, with D perhaps matching TRBD1 (5 bases). The V end was cut by 4 bases, the J end by 11 bases, with 15 bases between. Germline V gene sequence: CDR1 SGHDT, CDR2 YYEEEE. The CDR3 spans 12 residues.

The chain couples TRBV11-2 to TRBJ1-4; D is unresolved. Germline-derived CDR1 and CDR2 are SGHAT and FQNNGV. V was shortened by 0 bases and J by 5 bases, with 4 bases between the two germline ends. CDR3 length: 13 amino acids. The CDR3 sequence: CASSLEWNEKLFF. CDR3 coding DNA: TGTGCCAGCAGCTTAGAGTGGAATGAAAAACTGTTTTTT.

The count of this clone is one. The rearrangement links TRBV5-1 to TRBJ2-7; 7 nucleotides match TRBD1. Unmatched junction bases numbered 9, after V lost 4 bases and J lost 2 bases. The CDR3 covers 15 residues. Germline V gene data show CDR1 as SGHRS and CDR2 as YFSETQ. The CDR3 DNA follows: TGCGCCAGCAGCGACTACCGGGACAGAACCTACGAGCAGTACTTC. It encodes CASSDYRDRTYEQYF.

There are a few counts of this clone. The rearrangement joins TRBV27 to TRBJ1-4, with no clear D. The CDR3 extends over 15 amino acids. Germline V gives CDR1 MNHEY, CDR2 SMNVEV (reference sequence). Trimming shortened V by 2 bases and J by 3 bases, and 10 bases separated the two germline ends. CDR3: CASSLKEGANEKLFF. The DNA for the CDR3 is TGTGCCAGCAGTTTAAAAGAGGGTGCTAATGAAAAACTGTTTTTT.

This clone has more than one count but fewer than ten. The same CDR3 arises from other DNA sequences in this sample as well. V and J are TRBV29-1 and TRBJ1-2; TRBD1 is a possible D gene (5 bases). Germline values: CDR1 SQVTM, CDR2 ANQGSEA. V lost 6 bases, J lost 3 bases, and 8 bases lay in between. The CDR3 extends over 11 amino acids. CDR3 in amino acids: CSVRVDYGYTF. The CDR3 DNA follows: TGCAGCGTCAGGGTTGACTATGGCTACACCTTC.

J is TRBJ1-1 and V is TRBV4-3; TRBD1 is a possible D gene (5 bases). Deletions cut 0 bases from V and 7 bases from J, with 21 bases between. The germline CDR1 and CDR2 sequences are LGHNA and YSLEER. The CDR3 is made up of 17 amino acids. DNA for the CDR3: TGCGCCAGCAGCCAAGAACGGATCACGGAAGACACAGGTGAAGCTTTCTTT. Its protein is CASSQERITEDTGEAFF.

Of note for this clone: A junction boundary mismatches the germline segment, possibly from a read error. Within the sample, other DNA sequences also encode this same CDR3. The chain joins TRBV25-1 to TRBJ1-2, with D possibly being TRBD1 (6 bases). Per germline, CDR1 MGHDK and CDR2 SYGVNS. There are 15 residues in the CDR3. The DNA for the CDR3 is TGTGCCAGTAGTGGGGTTACAGGGATCCACTATGGCTACACCTTC. Its protein is CASSGVTGIHYGYTF.

V usage is TRBV30 and J usage is TRBJ1-2; 7 bases agree with TRBD1. The CDR3 totals 17 residues. V shed 3 bases and J 0 bases; nucleotides not matched to a gene: 13. CDR1 is GTSNPN, CDR2 SVGIG, per germline (reference sequence). CDR3 in DNA: TGTGCCTGGAGAGGGGGGACAGAAGGAATAGCTAACTATGGCTACACCTTC. Translated: CAWRGGTEGIANYGYTF.

This clone was picked up one time. The chain's CDR3 is CAWERQGGIEAFF. In nucleotides, the CDR3 is TGTGCCTGGGAGCGACAGGGGGGAATTGAAGCTTTCTTT. The chain is built from TRBV30 and TRBJ1-1; 9 bases line up with TRBD1. CDR1 and CDR2 from the germline V gene are GTSNPN and SVGIG (reference sequence). There are 13 residues in the CDR3. V gave up 5 bases and J gave up 7 bases; unmatched junction bases: 8.

The chain uses TRBV9 and TRBJ1-2; D remains ambiguous. This CDR3 contains 16 residues. Between the trimmed V and J ends, which lost 3 bases and 5 bases, there was a span of 20 bases. In germline, CDR1 is SGDLS, CDR2 YYNGEE. The CDR3 DNA sequence: TGTGCCAGCAGCGCCCTCTCTTCCGGGGAATTGTATGGCTACACCTTC. Protein sequence: CASSALSSGELYGYTF.

The chain couples TRBV9 to TRBJ2-2, with TRBD2 identical over 11 bases. CDR3 size: 16 residues. The V gene's germline CDR1 is SGDLS and CDR2 YYNGEE. Trimming at V came to 3 bases and at J to 6 bases, leaving 7 bases not matched to a gene. The chain's CDR3 is CASSGSSGGLSGELFF. The CDR3 nucleotides are TGTGCCAGCAGCGGATCTAGCGGGGGGCTTTCCGGGGAGCTGTTTTTT.

The genes are TRBV7-2 and TRBJ1-1; weak D call: TRBD1 (5 bases). From germline, CDR1 is SGHTA and CDR2 FQGNSA. The CDR3 sequence is 17 residues long. Trimming pared 1 base from V and 1 base from J, leaving 16 bases between. The CDR3 DNA is TGTGCCAGCAGCTTAGAGAGGGGAGGGGCTCAGAACACTGAAGCTTTCTTT. This sequence encodes CASSLERGGAQNTEAFF.